This T cell receptor beta chain emerged from a study of T cell repertoires in cytomegalovirus infection (dated by TCRdb to the late 2010s). Broadly, across the study: Donor HLA type was relevant to the analysis, as public TCR beta signatures indicated carriage of CMV infection together with the matching HLA type. General findings and caveats noted by the study authors: Cumulative frequency of public TCR beta family members discriminated carriers of CMV infection plus the relevant HLA type in this cohort and an independent approximately 360-donor cohort. The ex vivo response was dominated by HLA-C-restricted CMV-specific TCR beta clonotypes, which also provided the single most frequent clonotype in two of eight donors.

The CDR3 runs 14 residues from the cysteine to the phenylalanine. Only the CDR3 region is kept as DNA, spanning 42 bases read in frame from base 1. V sheds 5 bases and J sheds 2 bases, leaving 12 bases between their ends. Taken from the germline V gene (reference sequence), the CDR1 and CDR2 loops are SEHNR and FQNEAQ. There are many counts of this clonotype. Its cognate antigen has yet to be identified. Base qualities are missing; no much larger clone stands one base away. Sequencing relied on an Illumina HiSeq 1500. TCRdb reanalyzed the raw reads on its own, using fastp at Q25 for trimming and MiXCR for clone calling, and kept in-frame beta chains. All rows with the same CDR3 protein become a single entry with the most common DNA and genes. This sample has nearly 550,000 distinct CDR3 sequences in its table, and approximately 15% of those were observed once. More than 20% of the sample is held by the ten biggest clonotypes.

The sample taken for sequencing was CD8+ T cells from PBMCs. This receptor was obtained from a human donor in good health (CMV status not recorded). Some clones in this sample may be carry-over from other donors' samples. Recombination linked TRBV7-9 to TRBJ1-2, with a weak D call of TRBD1 (5 bases match). The DNA reads TGTGCCAGCAGCCCCGGGGGAGCGAACTATGGCTACACCTTC. The encoded protein is CASSPGGANYGYTF.